This T cell receptor (beta chain) stems from a study of blood T cell repertoires in COVID-19. Everyone who took part was roughly 18 to 89 years old, and they came from about 25 US areas. This clone appeared once. V was trimmed by 1 base and J by 2 bases, leaving 11 bases between them. This CDR3 has 15 amino acids. Germline V gene lookup returns CDR1 SEHNR and CDR2 FQNEAQ (reference sequence). The protocol was immunoSEQ multiplex PCR, while the TCRdb copy is restricted to in-frame clones and leaves out a portion. This table has approximately 150,000 clones, roughly 84% appearing once. Sequencing input: PBMCs or T cells enriched from blood (not recorded which). The V call is TRBV7-9, the J call TRBJ1-1; D perhaps matches TRBD1 (5 bases). The source is a woman in her forties or fifties who had recovered from COVID-19. Here the CDR3 reads CASSLVPGTNTEAFF. As DNA, the CDR3 is TGTGCCAGCAGCTTAGTACCGGGGACTAACACTGAAGCTTTCTTT. Full variable domain (missing parts from reference TRBV7-9 and TRBJ1-1): DTGVSQNPRHKITKRGQNVTFRCDPISEHNRLYWYRQTLGQGPEFLTYFQNEAQLEKSRLLSDRFSAERPKGSFSTLEIQRTEQGDSAMYLCASSLVPGTNTEAFFGQGTRLTVV.